What follows are 17 T cell receptor beta chains derived from one specimen sequenced in a study of T-cell memory formation after mild COVID-19. A single record per CDR3 protein comes from TCRdb applying MiXCR to the 5' RACE reads. The profile covers around 390,000 distinct CDR3 sequences, with about 16% appearing a single time and roughly 21% taken by the ten largest. The sequenced material came from PBMCs or a T cell subset sorted from them (not recorded which). These TCRs come from a man aged 18 to 29 who had mild COVID-19 (a few samples of this study predate the infection). Cell type and time point are not known.

The chain recombines TRBV13 with TRBJ1-1, with D unclear. Germline loops: CDR1 PRHDT, CDR2 FYEKMQ (reference sequence). CDR3 length: 16 amino acids. V lost 5 bases and J lost 1, with 17 bases in between. The CDR3 nucleotides are TGTGCCAGCAGCCAGAGGTTGCCGAAGGGGAACACTGAAGCTTTCTTT. Translation gives CASSQRLPKGNTEAFF.

This clonotype has a handful of counts. The chain uses TRBV7-9 and TRBJ2-1; 10 bases are shared with TRBD2. Germline V gene data show CDR1 as SEHNR and CDR2 as FQNEAQ (reference sequence). The CDR3 loop spans 18 amino acids. Trimming cost V 5 bases and J 4 bases; bases outside gene matches: 14. The CDR3: CASSAGGLGLARYNEQFF. CDR3 in DNA: TGTGCCAGCAGCGCAGGGGGTTTGGGACTAGCGCGGTACAATGAGCAGTTCTTC.

V is TRBV5-1 and J is TRBJ2-1; D is undetermined. Germline CDR1 is SGHRS and CDR2 is YFSETQ. The CDR3 extends over 13 amino acids. Trimming pared 4 bases from V and 8 bases from J, leaving 13 bases between. The CDR3 nucleotides read TGCGCCAGCAGCCCGCCGGGTTACCATGAGCAGTTCTTC. This encodes CASSPPGYHEQFF.

This chain uses TRBV4-2 with TRBJ2-5; D might be TRBD1 (5 bases). The CDR3 runs 14 residues. The germline V gene has CDR1 LGHNA and CDR2 YNFKEQ. The V gene lost 0 bases and the J gene lost 2 bases, with 7 bases spanning the gap. DNA of the CDR3: TGTGCCAGCAGCCAAGAGGGGCAGCAAGAGACCCAGTACTTC. Amino acid sequence: CASSQEGQQETQYF.

Only a few counts were recorded for this clonotype. This sequence joins TRBV7-8 and TRBJ2-3, with D tentatively TRBD2 (6 bases). This CDR3 is built from 21 residues. V lost 2 bases and J 0 bases, leaving 27 bases between the germline ends. Per germline, CDR1 SGHVS and CDR2 FQNEAQ. The CDR3 bases are TGTGCCAGCAGCTTACCACCGGGACTCCCGGTTTCGCTCGCTAGCACAGATACGCAGTATTTT. Protein product: CASSLPPGLPVSLASTDTQYF.

This clonotype was observed a few times. The chain uses TRBV7-2 and TRBJ2-7; D assignment may be TRBD1 or TRBD2 (5 bases each). The CDR3 is made up of 14 amino acids. Trimming took 5 bases from V and 1 from J, leaving 12 bases between them. The V gene's germline CDR1 is SGHTA and CDR2 FQGNSA. The CDR3 sequence: CASSQGRTSYEQYF. CDR3 DNA sequence: TGTGCCAGCAGCCAGGGACGGACTTCCTACGAGCAGTACTTC.

This chain joins TRBV5-1 and TRBJ2-2, with 9 bases identical to TRBD1. Germline lookup yields CDR1 SGHRS and CDR2 YFSETQ. Trimming at V came to 7 bases and at J to 6 bases, leaving 7 bases not matched to a gene. The length of the CDR3 is 14 residues. CDR3 protein: CASGEGDRAGELFF. The CDR3 DNA reads as TGCGCCAGCGGCGAGGGGGACAGGGCCGGGGAGCTGTTTTTT. The full variable domain, completed using reference TRBV5-1 and TRBJ2-2, is KAGVTQTPRYLIKTRGQQVTLSCSPISGHRSVSWYQQTPGQGLQFLFEYFSETQRNKGNFPGRFSGRQFSNSRSEMNVSTLELGDSALYLCASGEGDRAGELFFGEGSRLTVL.

This clonotype has a handful of counts. The chain joins TRBV4-1 to TRBJ1-5; the D is unclear. Germline lookup yields CDR1 MGHRA and CDR2 YSYEKL. V lost 0 bases to trimming and J lost 0 bases, with 9 bases between them. This CDR3 is built from 16 residues. The CDR3 sequence is CASSQEVQISNQPQHF. The DNA for the CDR3 is TGCGCCAGCAGCCAAGAGGTGCAGATTAGCAATCAGCCCCAGCATTTT.

There are many counts of this clonotype. This rearrangement joins TRBV7-7 to TRBJ2-5; TRBD1 matches at 8 bases. The CDR3 runs 14 residues. In germline, CDR1 is SSHAT, CDR2 FNYEAQ (reference sequence). V was pared by 2 bases and J by 4 bases, with 3 bases of the junction left unmatched. The CDR3, as DNA: TGTGCCAGCAGCTTATATCAGGGGGCAGAGACCCAGTACTTC. Encoded protein: CASSLYQGAETQYF.

This clonotype was seen only once. The chain carries TRBV5-1 and TRBJ2-2, with D tentatively TRBD1 or TRBD2 (5 bases each). The CDR3 runs to 17 residues. Per germline, CDR1 SGHRS and CDR2 YFSETQ. Trimming shortened V by 4 bases and J by 2 bases, and 18 bases separated the two germline ends. The CDR3 DNA reads TGCGCCAGCAGCCCCCTGCCCGGGACGTTTAACACCGGGGAGCTGTTTTTT. Its protein product is CASSPLPGTFNTGELFF.

This clonotype has a handful of counts. The V and J genes are TRBV9 and TRBJ2-7, with 12 bases aligning to TRBD1. Per germline, CDR1 SGDLS and CDR2 YYNGEE. V was clipped by 0 bases and J by 6 bases; unmatched bases: 1. The CDR3 sequence is 14 residues long. CDR3 sequence: CASSVGDRGLEQYF. CDR3 DNA: TGTGCCAGCAGCGTAGGGGACAGGGGGCTCGAGCAGTACTTC.

The V call is TRBV18, the J call TRBJ1-2; D unclear. The CDR3 contains 13 residues. Looked up from germline, CDR1 is KGHSH and CDR2 is LQKENI. V lost 3 bases, J lost 3 bases, and 8 bases lay in between. The CDR3 loop reads CASSPAQDYGYTF. For the CDR3, the DNA is TGTGCCAGCTCACCTGCCCAGGACTATGGCTACACCTTC.

The V call is TRBV5-5, the J call TRBJ2-2; 8 positions match TRBD2. This CDR3 is 15 amino acids long. Germline V CDR1 and CDR2: SGHKS, YYEKEE (reference sequence). The V segment lost 6 bases and the J segment 2 bases; nucleotides outside the gene matches: 6. The CDR3 region is CASTVSGGNTGELFF. The CDR3 region has the DNA TGTGCCAGCACCGTAAGCGGGGGTAACACCGGGGAGCTGTTTTTT.

The J gene is TRBJ2-2, the V gene TRBV9; D is undetermined. Germline V gene lookup returns CDR1 SGDLS and CDR2 YYNGEE. This CDR3 contains 13 residues. Trimming left V 0 bases short and J 4 bases short, with 4 bases between. The CDR3 is CASSVVTTGELFF. The CDR3 nucleotides read TGTGCCAGCAGCGTAGTTACCACCGGGGAGCTGTTTTTT.

This clonotype has just a few counts. The chain is built from TRBV4-1 and TRBJ2-2, with a tentative D call TRBD1 (5 bases). Germline V CDR1 and CDR2: MGHRA, YSYEKL. The V gene lost 4 bases and the J gene lost 2 bases, with 11 bases spanning the gap. This CDR3 comprises 15 residues. The CDR3, as DNA: TGCGCCAGCAGCCCGCTCAGGGTTAACACCGGGGAGCTGTTTTTT. Translating gives CASSPLRVNTGELFF.

This clonotype has more than one count but fewer than ten. CDR3 sequence: CAWSHAALNNEQFF. CDR3 DNA: TGTGCCTGGAGCCACGCAGCCCTTAACAATGAGCAGTTCTTC. The chain carries TRBV30 and TRBJ2-1; D ambiguous. Germline CDR1 reads GTSNPN; CDR2 reads SVGIG (reference sequence). Trimming took off 3 bases at V and 5 bases at J, with 14 bases between the two ends. The CDR3 contains 14 residues.

This clonotype was counted many times. The chain is built from TRBV7-2 and TRBJ2-3; 9 bases align to TRBD2. CDR3 length equals 15 residues. The V and J ends lost 3 bases and 2 bases, in that order; junction bases with no gene match: 3. Germline V gene sequence: CDR1 SGHTA, CDR2 FQGNSA. As DNA, the CDR3 is TGTGCCAGCAGCTTCTCTAGCGGGGTCACAGATACGCAGTATTTT. This codes for CASSFSSGVTDTQYF.